Sequencing of this T cell receptor beta chain was carried out in a study of shared T cell receptors in the human thymus. Repertoires were generated with immunoSEQ multiplex PCR, while TCRdb's copy carries only in-frame clones and drops some. The data contain hundreds of thousands of clones, approximately 89% of them singletons. The CDR3 length is 14 residues. Germline-derived CDR1 and CDR2 are SGHDN and FVKESK. V shed 4 bases, J shed 5 bases, and the junction held 6 bases outside the gene matches. The same sample was also studied in work on human thymus T cells. In that study: A high degree of thymic repertoire overlap among unrelated individuals was reported in related research.

The receptor's source is a boy in the first two years of life with a congenital heart defect. The chain carries TRBV14 and TRBJ2-7, with 9 bases aligning to TRBD1. The sequencing input was thymocytes. The CDR3 coding sequence is TGTGCCAGCAGCCTCCTACAGGGGGCGAACGAGCAGTACTTC. Amino acid sequence: CASSLLQGANEQYF.